The 5 T cell receptor beta chains below come from one sample, sequenced in a study of CD8+ T cells in alopecia areata. Extraction of RNA preceded its reverse transcription into cDNA, which served as the sequencing template. Sequenced by immunoSEQ multiplex PCR; TCRdb stores in-frame clones only, minus some. The sample lists 200,000 to 250,000 clones; about 53% were seen once. Sequencing used CD4+ T cells sorted from blood, obtained at week 0. These receptors came from a human donor with alopecia areata.

This clone was counted a few times. The chain combines TRBV27 with TRBJ2-7; either TRBD1 or TRBD2 may supply D (5 bases each). V was clipped by 6 bases and J by 4 bases, with 13 bases between them. The CDR3 runs to 13 residues. Germline CDR1 and CDR2: MNHEY and SMNVEV (reference sequence). This CDR3 reads CASSRERGYEQYF. The CDR3 DNA sequence: TGTGCCAGCAGCAGGGAGAGGGGTTACGAGCAGTACTTC.

Here the CDR3 DNA reads TGTGCCAGCAGCCTCAACTCCTACGAGCAGTACTTC. Translation: CASSLNSYEQYF. The V gene is TRBV9, the J gene TRBJ2-7; D gene ambiguous. V lost 4 bases and J lost 0, with 5 bases in between. This CDR3 contains 12 residues. The V gene's germline CDR1 is SGDLS and CDR2 YYNGEE.

V usage is TRBV6-6 and J usage is TRBJ2-3, with D perhaps matching TRBD1 (6 bases). CDR1 is MNHNY and CDR2 is SVGAGI in the germline V gene (reference sequence). With 2 bases removed from V and 2 bases from J, the gap between germline ends came to 8 bases. The CDR3 sequence is 14 residues long. CDR3 sequence: CASSYGQFTDTQYF. The CDR3 DNA reads TGTGCCAGCAGTTACGGACAGTTCACAGATACGCAGTATTTT.

In regard to this clone: Other DNA sequences from this sample encode an identical CDR3 as well. V gene TRBV2 combines with J gene TRBJ1-5; D unclear. This CDR3 comprises 14 residues. CDR1 is SNHLY and CDR2 is FYNNEI in the germline V gene. V lost 5 bases to trimming and J lost 0 bases, with 8 bases between them. CDR3: CASSRLNSNQPQHF. The CDR3 bases are TGTGCCAGCAGTAGGCTCAATAGCAATCAGCCCCAGCATTTT.

The chain combines TRBV28 with TRBJ2-5; a possible D gene is TRBD1 (6 bases). The CDR3 spans 15 residues. The germline V gene encodes CDR1 MDHEN and CDR2 SYDVKM. V lost 2 bases and J lost 2, with 12 bases in between. CDR3 DNA sequence: TGTGCCAGCAGTTTAGCAGGGGTGAAACAAGAGACCCAGTACTTC. It encodes CASSLAGVKQETQYF.